This T cell receptor beta chain was recorded in a study of shared clonotypes between healthy human individuals. Assay execution proceeded at the deep level. Produced via immunoSEQ multiplex PCR; TCRdb's table is partial and in-frame only. The sample contains around 1.6 million clones, approximately 98% of which appear only once. Findings of the study overall: Sharing across four donors was highest in naive CD4 (approximately 5%) and lowest in memory CD8 (roughly 0.4%).

This clone was observed a single time. Its target is unknown. The CDR3 covers 15 residues. The germline CDR1 and CDR2 sequences are SGHVS and FQNEAQ. V gave up 4 bases and J gave up 4 bases; unmatched junction bases: 5. Specimen: naive CD4+ T cells sorted from blood. Regarding subset: CD45RA+ positively selected. This chain joins TRBV7-8 and TRBJ2-1, with TRBD2 matching over 9 bases. This clonotype was sampled from a young man in good health. The CDR3 loop is CASSSGAGGYNEQFF. Written as DNA, the CDR3 is TGTGCCAGCAGCTCAGGTGCGGGAGGGTACAATGAGCAGTTCTTC.